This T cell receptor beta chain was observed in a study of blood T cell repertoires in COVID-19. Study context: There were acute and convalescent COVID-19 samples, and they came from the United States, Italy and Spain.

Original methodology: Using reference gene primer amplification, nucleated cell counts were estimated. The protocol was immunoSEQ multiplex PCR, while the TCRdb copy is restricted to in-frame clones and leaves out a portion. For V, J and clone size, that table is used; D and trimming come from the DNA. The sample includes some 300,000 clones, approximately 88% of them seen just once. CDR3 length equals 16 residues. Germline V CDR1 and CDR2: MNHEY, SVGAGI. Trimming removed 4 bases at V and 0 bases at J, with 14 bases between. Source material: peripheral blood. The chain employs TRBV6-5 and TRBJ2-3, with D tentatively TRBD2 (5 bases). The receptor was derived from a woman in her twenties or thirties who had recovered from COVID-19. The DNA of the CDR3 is TGTGCCAGCAGTTCCTGGACTTCGTCTAGCACAGATACGCAGTATTTT. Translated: CASSSWTSSSTDTQYF.